The 13 T cell receptor beta chains given below trace back to one sample, sequenced in a study of glioma-infiltrating T cells listed by TCRdb under 2016. The run used an Illumina MiSeq. TCR alpha and beta CDR3 regions were amplified with the iRepertoire nested amplicon-rescue multiplex PCR (arm-PCR) platform from RNA. The public reads were run again by TCRdb, first through fastp at Q25 and then through MiXCR, and only productive beta chains were kept. Duplicate CDR3 protein sequences are folded into a single record with the most common DNA and genes. The sample records about 140,000 distinct CDR3 sequences, more than 35% of which are singletons. About 18% of the sample rests with the top ten. The material sequenced was glioma tissue, nonneoplastic brain tissue, or PBMCs (not recorded which). These receptors all come from a human donor with low-grade glioma or glioblastoma, undergoing nonglioma brain surgery, or in good health (not recorded which).

This clonotype was seen more than once but under ten times. At one of its ends the junction is not consistent with the germline gene, which may arise from a read error. The rearrangement links TRBV7-2 to TRBJ2-3, with a tentative D call TRBD2 (5 bases). The CDR3 sequence is 12 residues long. Germline V gene lookup returns CDR1 SGHTA and CDR2 FQGNSA. The CDR3 sequence is CARSLALATQYF. As DNA, the CDR3 is TGTGCCCGCAGCTTAGCTCTAGCAACGCAGTATTTT.

This chain links TRBV18 with TRBJ2-3; the D gene could be TRBD1 or TRBD2 (5 bases each). The CDR3 covers 13 residues. Germline CDR1 and CDR2: KGHSH and LQKENI. With 6 bases removed from V and 3 bases from J, the gap between germline ends came to 10 bases. This chain's CDR3 is CASSTRETDTQYF. The DNA for the CDR3 is TGTGCCAGCTCCACCAGGGAGACAGATACGCAGTATTTT. The entire variable domain, with the rest obtained from reference TRBV18 and TRBJ2-3, is as follows: NAGVMQNPRHLVRRRGQEARLRCSPMKGHSHVYWYRQLPEEGLKFMVYLQKENIIDESGMPKERFSAEFPKEGPSILRIQQVVRGDSAAYFCASSTRETDTQYFGPGTRLTVL.

This clonotype was seen many times. V gene TRBV27 combines with J gene TRBJ1-5; D not resolved. V dropped 5 bases and J dropped 0 bases, with 5 bases sitting between them. The germline gives CDR1 MNHEY, CDR2 SMNVEV (reference sequence). This CDR3 contains 13 residues. The CDR3 nucleotides read TGTGCCAGCAGTCGGTATAGCAATCAGCCCCAGCATTTT. Its protein is CASSRYSNQPQHF.

In this sample, this clonotype turned up once. The V call is TRBV12-3 or TRBV12-4, the J call TRBJ2-5, with D unresolved. The CDR3 covers 14 residues. Trimming took 5 bases from V and 8 from J, leaving 18 bases between them. The CDR3 sequence is CASSPGWLQGTQYF. In DNA form, the CDR3 reads TGTGCCAGCAGTCCCGGATGGCTTCAAGGAACCCAGTACTTC.

The V call is TRBV6-1, the J call TRBJ1-2; D gene uncertain. With 4 bases removed from V and 4 bases from J, the gap between germline ends came to 13 bases. Germline assignment: CDR1 MNHNS and CDR2 SASEGT. CDR3 length: 14 amino acids. The CDR3 reads CASSAEPGSYGYTF. The CDR3 nucleotides are TGTGCCAGCAGTGCGGAACCAGGTTCCTATGGCTACACCTTC.

This clonotype has only a few counts. The V gene is TRBV18, the J gene TRBJ1-1, with 8 bases identical to TRBD1. The germline V gene encodes CDR1 KGHSH and CDR2 LQKENI. The length of the CDR3 is 14 residues. J lost 1 base, V lost 6 bases, and 4 bases had no gene match. This chain's CDR3 is CASSQTGANTEAFF. CDR3 nucleotide sequence: TGTGCCAGCTCTCAGACAGGGGCGAACACTGAAGCTTTCTTT. Full variable domain (missing parts from reference TRBV18 and TRBJ1-1): NAGVMQNPRHLVRRRGQEARLRCSPMKGHSHVYWYRQLPEEGLKFMVYLQKENIIDESGMPKERFSAEFPKEGPSILRIQQVVRGDSAAYFCASSQTGANTEAFFGQGTRLTVV.

On this clonotype itself: An end of the junction does not agree with germline; a read error may underlie this. The genes are TRBV6-5 and TRBJ1-1; maybe TRBD1 (6 bases). The CDR3 spans 14 residues. CDR1 and CDR2 from the germline V gene are MNHEY and SVGAGI. CDR3 loop: CASARRGRRTEDFF. The CDR3, as DNA: TGTGCCAGCGCGCGTCGGGGGCGACGCACTGAAGATTTCTTT.

The chain combines TRBV7-3 with TRBJ2-5; D gene unclear. V lost 1 base and J lost 2, with 5 bases in between. This CDR3 is built from 13 residues. Germline assignment: CDR1 SGHTA and CDR2 FQGTGA. The CDR3 loop reads CASSLRFQETQYF. The CDR3 DNA reads TGTGCCAGCAGCTTAAGATTTCAAGAGACCCAGTACTTC.

This clonotype has at least ten counts. The rearrangement joins TRBV6-1 to TRBJ2-1; maybe TRBD1 (5 bases). The CDR3 totals 13 residues. CDR1 MNHNS and CDR2 SASEGT come from the germline V gene. The V end was cut by 7 bases, the J end by 4 bases, with 11 bases between. DNA for the CDR3: TGTGCCAGCACCCAACAGGAGTACAATGAGCAGTTCTTC. Protein product: CASTQQEYNEQFF.

The chain has TRBV7-9 and TRBJ2-1; no clear D. CDR3 length equals 11 residues. V shed 1 base and J shed 7 bases, with 2 bases lying between them. CDR1 and CDR2 from the germline V gene are SEHNR and FQNEAQ (reference sequence). The CDR3 region has the DNA TGTGCCAGCAGCTTAGAAAATGAGCAGTTCTTC. It encodes CASSLENEQFF.

V gene TRBV20-1 combines with J gene TRBJ1-2; D possibly corresponds to TRBD1 (5 bases). The germline V and J ends were trimmed by 3 bases and 4 bases, with 18 bases remaining between them. This CDR3 region has 15 residues. In germline, CDR1 is DFQATT, CDR2 SNEGSKA (reference sequence). The CDR3 sequence: CSASDGGGESYGYTF. The CDR3 bases are TGCAGTGCTAGTGACGGCGGGGGAGAGAGCTATGGCTACACCTTC.

The sample holds a few counts of this clonotype. This sequence joins TRBV4-1 and TRBJ2-3; perhaps TRBD2 as D (6 bases). Germline CDR1 is MGHRA and CDR2 is YSYEKL. The CDR3 consists of 14 residues. V dropped 4 bases and J dropped 2 bases, with 10 bases sitting between them. The DNA for the CDR3 is TGCGCCAGCAGCCGGGGGGTCACCACAGATACGCAGTATTTT. Translating gives CASSRGVTTDTQYF.

This chain connects TRBV20-1 to TRBJ2-1; D call uncertain. The CDR3 extends over 14 amino acids. Germline CDR1 DFQATT, CDR2 SNEGSKA (reference sequence). Trimming left V 3 bases short and J 0 bases short, with 9 bases between. The CDR3 DNA follows: TGCAGTGCTAGGGTCGAATACTCCTACAATGAGCAGTTCTTC. As protein: CSARVEYSYNEQFF.